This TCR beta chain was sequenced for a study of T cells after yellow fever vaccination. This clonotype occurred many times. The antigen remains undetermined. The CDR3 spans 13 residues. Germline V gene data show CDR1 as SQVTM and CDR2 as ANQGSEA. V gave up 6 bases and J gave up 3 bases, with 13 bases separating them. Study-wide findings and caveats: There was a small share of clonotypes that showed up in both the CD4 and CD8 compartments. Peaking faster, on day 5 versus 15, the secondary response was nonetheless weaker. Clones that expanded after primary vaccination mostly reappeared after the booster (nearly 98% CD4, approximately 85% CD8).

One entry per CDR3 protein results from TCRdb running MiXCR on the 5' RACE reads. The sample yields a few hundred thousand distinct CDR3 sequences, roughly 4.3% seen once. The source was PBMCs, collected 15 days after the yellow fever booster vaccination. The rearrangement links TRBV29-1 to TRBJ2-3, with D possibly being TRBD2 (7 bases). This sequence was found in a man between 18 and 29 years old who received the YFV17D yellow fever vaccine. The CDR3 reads CSVERGATDTQYF. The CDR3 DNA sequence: TGCAGCGTGGAACGGGGGGCGACAGATACGCAGTATTTT.